This T cell receptor beta chain was recovered during a study of blood T cell repertoires in COVID-19 (dated by TCRdb to the early 2020s). About the investigation overall: Collaborator samples came from the United States, Italy and Spain and covered acute and convalescent phases of COVID-19. The material from the prospective study consisted of cDNA or gDNA derived from T cells, B-cell-depleted T cells, or PBMCs. Subjects who had been exposed to COVID-19, were actively infected with it, or had recovered from it provided the deeply sampled blood TCRbeta repertoires that made up the dataset. The repertoires were released in a freely available public database meant as a resource for research on the immune response to SARS-CoV-2. The samples were drawn from two sources: the first 160 participants of the ongoing ImmuneRACE study, and 1,254 subjects contributed by 6 global collaborators. The sample metadata nearly always contained a de-identified subject ID, COVID-19 status, age in years and sex. Where HLA class I and class II types were available, the types were taken from metadata supplied by the sample provider, not from assay-based typing. Study-level results and caveats: How much clinical and demographic metadata was included differed by source and by participant, and the metadata was provided uncurated.

Note on this clone: There is no known antigen for this receptor. No much larger clone exists at a distance of one base, and base qualities are not known.

V ends up 3 bases short and J 1 base short, with an unmatched junction base count of 5. From a lookup of the germline V gene (reference sequence), CDR1 and CDR2 are GTSNPN and SVGIG. From its cysteine to its phenylalanine, the CDR3 spans 15 amino acids. Of the read, only the CDR3 DNA is kept; its 45 bases are in frame from base 1. The collaborating institutions used their own protocols to collect whole blood in K2EDTA tubes. For TCRbeta analysis, collaborators shipped samples as frozen whole blood, isolated PBMCs, or DNA extracted from either of those sample types. TCRbeta CDR3 regions were amplified from genomic DNA by means of the immunoSEQ Assay, a bias-controlled multiplex PCR. On the authors' methods: The number of nucleated cells in each sample was estimated from the amplification of reference gene primers within the assay. To quantify the absolute abundance of each unique TCRbeta CDR3 rearrangement, sequence reads were collapsed and filtered. For each sample, productive Simpson clonality was calculated by taking the square root of Simpson's diversity index across productive rearrangements. This is the immuneACCESS table as TCRdb keeps it, with only in-frame sequences that have V and J called. A part of the clones is gone; compared with another copy, unresolved V genes explain less than half, and the rest is unexplained. V, J and clone size were drawn from that table, and D and trimming were deduced from the DNA. Recorded for this sample are about 240,000 clones; roughly 80% of them occurred a single time. Together, the top ten hold 9.6% of the sample.

The clonotype originates from a woman aged 80 or older with acute or convalescent COVID-19. The chain was built from TRBV30 and TRBJ2-1, with 8 junctional bases fitting TRBD2. The specimen was peripheral blood. The nucleotides are TGTGCCTGGAGCTCGCGCGGGGGGTCCTACAATGAGCAGTTCTTC. Its protein is CAWSSRGGSYNEQFF.